Listed below are T cell receptor beta chains from one sample, sequenced in a study of cytomegalovirus exposure and HLA in healthy donors. TCRdb's table, derived via immunoSEQ multiplex PCR, lists solely in-frame clones and lacks some. The table lists roughly 120,000 clones, around 79% of them singletons, with around 4.2% in the top ten. The material sequenced was PBMCs. These receptors were collected from a woman aged 40 to 49 in good health and CMV-seronegative. The CDR3 runs from the conserved cysteine through the conserved F or W. The D gene is left open where the match is weak. Rows may omit the clone size; those that give it use once, few, many or a size class.

TRBJ2-5 17 few TRBV28 TRBD2 TGTGCCAGCAGTCTCCGACTAGCGGACGCAGACCAAGAGACCCAGTACTTC CASSLRLADADQETQYF
TRBJ1-1 16 . TRBV27 . TGTGCCAGCAGTCCATCGACTCTAAGTGTGAACACTGAAGCTTTCTTT CASSPSTLSVNTEAFF
TRBJ2-3 16 . TRBV27 . TGTGCCAGCGCGACATTGGGCGGGACTAGCACAGATACGCAGTATTTT CASATLGGTSTDTQYF
TRBJ1-4 15 . TRBV27 . TGTGCCAGCAGTCCATTAGTTGCAACTAATGAAAAACTGTTTTTT CASSPLVATNEKLFF
TRBJ2-1 15 . TRBV11-2 . TGTGCCAGCAGCGTCGATACGGGGTTATACAATGAGCAGTTCTTC CASSVDTGLYNEQFF
TRBJ1-5 16 . TRBV19 TRBD1 TGTGCCAGTAGTACGACAGGGGACCATAGCAATCAGCCCCAGCATTTT CASSTTGDHSNQPQHF
TRBJ2-3 19 . TRBV28 TRBD2 TGTGCCAGCAGTTTCTACCCCGGGACTAGCGGGAGGGCCGGAGATACGCAGTATTTT CASSFYPGTSGRAGDTQYF
TRBJ1-5 13 once TRBV2 TRBD1 TGTGCCAGCAGTGGGGACAGGGATCAGCCCCAGCATTTT CASSGDRDQPQHF
TRBJ2-7 15 . TRBV19 TRBD2 TGTGCCAGTAGTATAGGAGCGGGAGCGTTTTACGAGCAGTACTTC CASSIGAGAFYEQYF
TRBJ2-5 14 once TRBV11-2 TRBD1 TGTGCCAGCAGCTACGGACAGGTCCAAGAGACCCAGTACTTC CASSYGQVQETQYF
TRBJ1-2 13 once TRBV19 TRBD1 TGTGCCAGTAGTATAGGGACAGGGAACGGCTACACCTTC CASSIGTGNGYTF
TRBJ2-1 15 . TRBV7-2 TRBD2 TGTGCCACCAGACGAACTAGCGGGGCCTACAATGAGCAGTTCTTC CATRRTSGAYNEQFF
TRBJ2-3 15 . TRBV18 . TGTGCCAGCTCACCCGTAGCAGACCGCACAGATACGCAGTATTTT CASSPVADRTDTQYF
TRBJ1-1 15 . TRBV27 TRBD1 TGTGCCAGCACCTGGGGACAGGGAGGTTTCACTGAAGCTTTCTTT CASTWGQGGFTEAFF
TRBJ2-7 13 . TRBV7-9 . TGTGCCAGCAGTTTGTCGAGCTCCTACGAGCAGTACTTC CASSLSSSYEQYF
TRBJ2-2 18 . TRBV10-1 TRBD1 TGCGCCAGCAGTGACCCGGGACAGCCCGTGGCGAACACCGGGGAGCTGTTTTTT CASSDPGQPVANTGELFF
TRBJ1-2 15 . TRBV4-3 TRBD1 TGCGCCAGCAGCCAGGAAAGACAGGGGGCACGGGGCTACACCTTC CASSQERQGARGYTF
TRBJ1-1 16 few TRBV4-2 TRBD1 TGTGCCAGCAGCCTCCTCTCGGGACAGCGGTACACTGAAGCTTTCTTT CASSLLSGQRYTEAFF
TRBJ1-1 15 . TRBV19 . TGTGCCAGTGCTCCGGGCGGGCCACGGTGGACTGAAGCTTTCTTT CASAPGGPRWTEAFF
TRBJ2-1 16 . TRBV7-6 . TGTGCCAGCAGCCGGCGTACGCAGGCCACCTACAATGAGCAGTTCTTC CASSRRTQATYNEQFF
TRBJ2-2 17 few TRBV19 TRBD1 TGTGCCAGTAAGGGCTGGGGGACAGGGGGTGACACCGGGGAGCTGTTTTTT CASKGWGTGGDTGELFF
TRBJ2-2 14 . TRBV25-1 . TGTGCCAGCAGTTACGGGGGAAGCACCGGGGAGCTGTTTTTT CASSYGGSTGELFF